The T cell receptor (beta chain) described here comes from a study of Graves' ophthalmopathy and Graves' hyperthyroidism (dated by TCRdb to the late 2010s). With regard to the full study: Hyperthyroidism was considered stable if no progression to ophthalmopathy occurred within 18 months of follow-up. The study used signatures of the TCR beta repertoire to tell Graves' ophthalmopathy apart from Graves' hyperthyroidism and to predict which patients would progress to ophthalmopathy. In total, 135 blood samples were TCR-sequenced: 40 to 45 ophthalmopathy, some 80 hyperthyroidism and about 17 hyperthyroidism-to-ophthalmopathy patients. A discovery set of about a hundred patients (about 45 ophthalmopathy, approximately 58 stable hyperthyroidism) was enrolled to explore V-J signatures distinguishing ophthalmopathy from hyperthyroidism. An independent validation cohort comprised some 19 hyperthyroidism patients and about 16 patients who later progressed from hyperthyroidism to ophthalmopathy. In more than 5 hyperthyroidism patients, the T-cell repertoire of thyroid tissue was compared with the T-cell repertoire of blood. Once sampling was done, hyperthyroidism patients were given methimazole at a starting dose of 30 mg daily, while ophthalmopathy patients were given high-dose intravenous methylprednisolone. Broader findings and caveats from the paper: No statistical method was used to set the sample size in advance, and the investigators knew which group each participant was assigned to. Most expanded thyroid clonotypes with a frequency above 0.001 also appeared in blood, which suggests that blood repertoires may reflect the immune response in the thyroid. In validation, the model predicted ophthalmopathy progression with 70.59% sensitivity and 72.22% specificity; some twelve predicted patients were CT-confirmed with GO in a median of approximately 6.5 months. Ophthalmopathy was separated from stable hyperthyroidism by the 13-signature model with 85% to 90% sensitivity and around 81% specificity in cross-validation and with 80%/75% in the test set.

For repertoire sequencing, the TCR beta CDR3 regions were amplified from RNA transcripts. A first-round RT-PCR used HTBI primers with the Qiagen OneStep RT-PCR kit, followed by a second-round multiplex PCR, size selection and purification. Sequencing of the libraries was carried out on an Illumina HiSeq2000 in paired-end mode with 100 bp reads. The original pipeline was this. Reads were processed with SOAPnuke, discarding reads with adapters, uncalled bases, mean Phred below 15, or no exact constant-primer or identifier match. High-quality paired reads were merged with COPE v1.2.5. Clonotypes were defined as unique nucleotide sequences and were aligned to IMGT TRB V, D and J references using MiTCR v1.1. The analysis was limited to V-J combinations with a frequency above 0.0001, which together covered 99.2% of the repertoires. A TCR clonal expansion and chaos score per V-J combination was defined as the ratio of F50 clonal expansion to chaos observed in the TCRdist matrix. Welch's t-statistics and random forest were used to reduce the features to around 13 V-J combinations, which were then used as input to a naive Bayes classifier. The similarity between thyroid and blood repertoires was quantified using the Morisita-Horn index. TCRdb itself trimmed the public reads at Q25 with fastp, ran MiXCR and retained productive beta chains. Rows matching on CDR3 protein sequence are summarized as one entry with the most common DNA and genes. The V and J calls here are based on TCRdb, not the publication. The sample table records 500,000 to 700,000 distinct CDR3 sequences; roughly 40% of these occur just once. The leading ten clones occupy 4% to 5% of the sample.

The hyperthyroidism patients were 18 to 65 years old and newly diagnosed, with a disease duration of less than 2 months. Patients with other autoimmune diseases, uncontrolled infections, pregnancy or lactation were excluded from the study. Diagnosis relied on clinical symptoms, serum thyroxine, TRAb, thyroid ultrasound and orbital computed tomography. Total RNA was extracted with Trizol reagent and quality-checked on an Agilent 2100 Bioanalyzer. Ten or more counts support this clonotype. Its antigen has not been determined. No base quality information exists; no much larger clone differs at one position. The CDR3 numbers 13 residues from cysteine through phenylalanine. The DNA shown is the 39-base CDR3, in frame from base 1. Based on the germline V gene, the CDR1 and CDR2 sequences are SQVTM and ANQGSEA. Trimming takes 5 bases from V and 0 bases from J, and the germline ends sit 11 bases apart.

This TCR came from an adult man with Graves' hyperthyroidism. Recombination linked TRBV29-1 to TRBJ2-7; the D segment may tentatively be TRBD1 or TRBD2, each giving 5 matched bases. The specimen sequenced was peripheral blood or thyroid tissue (not recorded which). For the CDR3, the sequence is CSVWDGTSYEQYF. The sequenced DNA is TGCAGCGTTTGGGACGGAACCTCCTACGAGCAGTACTTC.